Listed below are T cell receptor beta chains from one sample, sequenced in a study of cytomegalovirus exposure and HLA in healthy donors. The method was immunoSEQ multiplex PCR; TCRdb's version includes in-frame clones alone and lacks a portion of them. Of approximately 150,000 clones detected, about 80% appear once; the ten largest clones hold around 6.2%. What was sequenced was PBMCs. The source is a man aged 25-40 years in good health and CMV-seropositive. Each CDR3 is given with its conserved first and last residue. A D gene is named only where the DNA matches it firmly. A row's size may be missing; if present it is once, few, many or a size class.

cdr3_length	d_call	v_call	clone_size	j_call	cdr3_aa	cdr3_nt
19	TRBD2	TRBV27	-	TRBJ2-1	CASSSSTSGRARAYNEQFF	TGTGCCAGCAGTTCCTCAACTAGCGGGAGGGCTCGGGCCTACAATGAGCAGTTCTTC
12	-	TRBV29-1	few	TRBJ2-3	CSVEGARDTQYF	TGCAGCGTTGAGGGGGCTCGAGATACGCAGTATTTT
13	-	TRBV5-5	-	TRBJ1-5	CASSFLGQQPQHF	TGTGCCAGCAGCTTTCTAGGACAGCAGCCCCAGCATTTT
13	-	TRBV10-2	-	TRBJ2-7	CASSADRRYEQYF	TGCGCCAGCAGCGCTGACAGGAGATACGAGCAGTACTTC
14	-	TRBV11-1	few	TRBJ2-7	CASSVPGQTSVGYF	TGTGCCAGCAGCGTACCGGGACAAACCTCGGTGGGGTACTTC
14	-	TRBV5-1	-	TRBJ1-2	CASSSPQWYYGYTF	TGCGCCAGCAGCTCCCCTCAGTGGTACTATGGCTACACCTTC
13	-	TRBV6-1	once	TRBJ2-7	CASSEQGGYEQYF	TGTGCCAGCAGTGAACAGGGAGGCTACGAGCAGTACTTC
15	-	TRBV18	-	TRBJ1-4	CASSPEAVTNEKLFF	TGTGCCAGCTCCCCCGAGGCCGTGACTAATGAAAAACTGTTTTTT
11	-	TRBV6-1	-	TRBJ1-1	CASSEGARAFF	TGTGCCAGCAGTGAGGGCGCCAGGGCTTTCTTT
15	TRBD2	TRBV5-6	-	TRBJ2-5	CASSLLAGGKETQYF	TGTGCCAGCAGCTTACTGGCGGGGGGGAAAGAGACCCAGTACTTC
13	-	TRBV7-2	-	TRBJ1-2	CASSFSGDYGYTF	TGTGCCAGCAGCTTCAGCGGGGACTATGGCTACACCTTC
14	-	TRBV10-3	-	TRBJ1-5	CAISESGRGKPQHF	TGTGCCATCAGTGAGTCGGGCAGGGGTAAGCCCCAGCATTTT
17	-	TRBV11-2	-	TRBJ2-6	CASTPLGATIRTSVLTF	TGTGCCAGCACCCCCTTGGGGGCTACTATCAGGACAAGTGTCCTGACTTTC
15	TRBD2	TRBV2	-	TRBJ2-1	CASSVFLAEDNEQFF	TGTGCCAGCAGTGTGTTCCTAGCGGAAGACAATGAGCAGTTCTTC
16	TRBD2	TRBV4-1	-	TRBJ2-1	CASSQGHGTRDNEQFF	TGCGCCAGCAGCCAAGGACACGGGACTAGAGACAATGAGCAGTTCTTC
15	-	TRBV12-2	-	TRBJ2-7	CASRLVEREMYEQYF	TGTGCAAGTCGCTTAGTCGAGCGGGAGATGTACGAGCAGTACTTC
15	-	TRBV30	-	TRBJ2-2	CAWRGGNTNTGELFF	TGTGCCTGGAGAGGCGGAAATACGAACACCGGGGAGCTGTTTTTT
18	-	TRBV28	-	TRBJ2-6	CASSLIRLAVAGANGLTF	TGTGCCAGCAGTTTAATTCGCTTGGCGGTTGCTGGGGCCAACGGCCTGACTTTC
13	-	TRBV6-4	-	TRBJ2-2	CASSDSSVGELFF	TGTGCCAGCAGTGACTCATCAGTGGGGGAGCTGTTTTTT
13	TRBD1	TRBV19	-	TRBJ1-2	CATHRGQGLSYTF	TGTGCCACCCACCGAGGACAGGGGCTGAGCTACACCTTC
14	TRBD2	TRBV5-1	-	TRBJ2-1	CASSLEREGDEQFF	TGCGCCAGCAGCTTGGAACGGGAGGGCGATGAGCAGTTCTTC
13	TRBD1	TRBV7-9	-	TRBJ2-7	CASSPGTGLEQYF	TGTGCCAGCAGCCCCGGGACAGGGCTTGAGCAGTACTTC
13	-	TRBV13	-	TRBJ1-6	CASSLYRDSPLHF	TGTGCCAGCAGCTTGTACAGAGATTCACCCCTCCACTTT
15	TRBD2	TRBV6-6	once	TRBJ2-3	CASSFRAGSTDTQYF	TGTGCCAGCAGTTTCCGAGCGGGGAGCACAGATACGCAGTATTTT
14	-	TRBV29-1	-	TRBJ2-3	CSVGQSFTTDTQYF	TGCAGCGTAGGACAGTCCTTTACCACAGATACGCAGTATTTT
15	TRBD1	TRBV27	few	TRBJ1-6	CASSWTGGGDSPLHF	TGTGCCAGCAGTTGGACAGGGGGAGGTGATTCACCCCTCCACTTT
14	-	TRBV15	-	TRBJ1-2	CATSRGPGWGGYTF	TGTGCCACCAGCAGAGGTCCAGGGTGGGGTGGCTACACCTTC
14	-	TRBV5-1	-	TRBJ2-3	CASSLLSSTDTQYF	TGCGCCAGCAGCTTGTTGAGCTCCACAGATACGCAGTATTTT
20	TRBD2	TRBV27	-	TRBJ2-3	CASSLYWAASGGPSTDTQYF	TGTGCCAGCAGTTTATATTGGGCCGCTAGCGGGGGGCCTAGCACAGATACGCAGTATTTT
15	TRBD2	TRBV28	once	TRBJ2-1	CASRGEGQGHNEQFF	TGTGCCAGCAGGGGGGAGGGCCAAGGCCACAATGAGCAGTTCTTC
18	TRBD1	TRBV19	once	TRBJ1-2	CASSTTRDRGPHFYGYTF	TGTGCCAGTAGTACAACCCGGGACAGGGGTCCCCATTTCTATGGCTACACCTTC
13	-	TRBV7-9	-	TRBJ1-1	CASSFGQGTEAFF	TGTGCCAGCAGCTTCGGGCAGGGAACTGAAGCTTTCTTT
14	TRBD1	TRBV6-5	-	TRBJ2-7	CASKREHRQGEQYF	TGTGCCAGCAAACGGGAACACAGACAGGGCGAGCAGTACTTC
14	-	TRBV4-3	once	TRBJ1-1	CASSQDRVRTEAFF	TGCGCCAGCAGCCAAGATCGGGTGAGGACTGAAGCTTTCTTT
13	-	TRBV18	-	TRBJ2-5	CASSPQGPETQYF	TGTGCCAGCTCACCACAGGGGCCAGAGACCCAGTACTTC
15	TRBD1	TRBV7-9	once	TRBJ1-6	CASSPAGTGYSPLHF	TGTGCCAGCAGCCCTGCCGGGACAGGGTATTCACCCCTCCACTTT
13	-	TRBV7-8	-	TRBJ2-3	CASSLAATYTQYF	TGTGCCAGCAGCTTAGCGGCCACCTATACGCAGTATTTT
11	-	TRBV29-1	-	TRBJ1-1	CSGQLNTEAFF	TGCAGCGGACAGTTGAACACTGAAGCTTTCTTT
22	TRBD2	TRBV4-3	medium-sized	TRBJ2-6	CASSQGVGTSGGSPSGANVLTF	TGCGCCAGCAGCCAAGGGGTCGGGACTAGCGGGGGGTCTCCGTCTGGGGCCAACGTCCTGACTTTC
13	-	TRBV28	-	TRBJ1-5	CASSFGSNQPQHF	TGTGCCAGCAGTTTTGGCAGCAATCAGCCCCAGCATTTT
14	TRBD2	TRBV5-1	-	TRBJ2-3	CASSRSTSMNTQYF	TGCGCCAGCAGCAGGTCGACTAGCATGAATACGCAGTATTTT
15	TRBD1	TRBV28	-	TRBJ2-7	CASSPAGTGGYEQYF	TGTGCCAGCAGTCCCGCCGGGACAGGGGGTTACGAGCAGTACTTC
13	-	TRBV5-8	-	TRBJ2-7	CASSAGMGFEQYF	TGTGCCAGCAGCGCCGGGATGGGCTTCGAGCAGTACTTC
15	TRBD2	TRBV30	-	TRBJ2-1	CACVRGGGRYNEQFF	TGTGCCTGCGTCCGGGGAGGCGGGAGATACAATGAGCAGTTCTTC
15	-	TRBV15	-	TRBJ2-6	CATSRVRVGANVLTF	TGTGCCACCAGCAGAGTCCGAGTTGGGGCCAACGTCCTGACTTTC
12	-	TRBV27	-	TRBJ2-7	CASSLSGGEQYF	TGTGCCAGCAGTTTATCTGGGGGGGAGCAGTACTTC
14	-	TRBV5-4	-	TRBJ2-7	CASSQDRSSYEQYF	TGTGCCAGCAGCCAAGACAGGTCCTCCTACGAGCAGTACTTC
12	-	TRBV27	-	TRBJ1-6	CASSENNSPLHF	TGTGCCAGCAGCGAGAATAATTCACCCCTCCACTTT
14	TRBD1	TRBV7-9	-	TRBJ1-4	CASRTDRLGEKLFF	TGTGCCAGCAGGACGGACAGGCTTGGGGAAAAACTGTTTTTT
16	TRBD1	TRBV30	few	TRBJ2-3	CAWSETPGQGTDTQYF	TGTGCCTGGAGTGAAACACCGGGACAGGGGACAGATACGCAGTATTTT
14	-	TRBV5-8	-	TRBJ1-5	CASRGRGSNQPQHF	TGTGCCAGTCGGGGCCGGGGGAGCAATCAGCCCCAGCATTTT
17	TRBD2	TRBV6-1	-	TRBJ2-5	CASSEARRTRGGETQYF	TGTGCCAGCAGTGAAGCCCGGCGTACGCGGGGGGGGGAGACCCAGTACTTC
12	TRBD1	TRBV5-4	once	TRBJ2-4	CASSFSGDSQYF	TGTGCCAGCAGCTTTAGTGGGGACAGTCAGTACTTC